This TCR beta chain was sequenced during a study of blood T cell repertoires in COVID-19. Germline CDR1 and CDR2: LNHDA and SQIVND (reference sequence). The CDR3 spans 12 residues. V lost 5 bases, J lost 5 bases, and 9 bases lay in between. This clone has a single count. TCRdb's table, derived via immunoSEQ multiplex PCR, lists solely in-frame clones and lacks some. The sample gives over 200,000 clones, 75% to 90% of which show up once; more than 4% is in the top ten. Participants came from about 24 US areas, aged roughly 18 to 89 years. The sequenced sample consisted of PBMCs or T cells enriched from blood (not recorded which). The chain carries TRBV19 and TRBJ1-2, with TRBD1 as a possible D gene (5 bases). The TCR was taken from a woman aged 30 to 39 who had been exposed to COVID-19. Here the CDR3 reads CASSGAQYGYTF. For the CDR3, the DNA is TGTGCCAGTAGTGGGGCCCAGTATGGCTACACCTTC.